Sequencing of this T cell receptor beta chain was carried out in a study of T cells in Graves' hyperthyroidism and ophthalmopathy. Template material for amplifying TCR beta CDR3 regions consisted of RNA transcripts. The primer set for the first-round RT-PCR of the TCR CDR3 was HTBI. Via MiXCR, TCRdb re-called the multiplex PCR reads, giving one row per CDR3 protein. The sample lists hundreds of thousands of distinct CDR3 sequences, roughly a fifth occurring once. This CDR3 spans 13 amino acids. V was pared by 0 bases and J by 6 bases, with 6 bases between. Germline assignment: CDR1 LGHDT and CDR2 YNNKEL (reference sequence). This clonotype was counted at least ten times.

The sample comprised blood. V gene TRBV3-1 combines with J gene TRBJ2-4, with D hard to call. The TCR was taken from a middle-aged man with Graves' ophthalmopathy. The CDR3 sequence: CASSQDLINIQYF. As DNA, the CDR3 is TGTGCCAGCAGCCAAGACTTGATAAACATTCAGTACTTC. The variable domain in full, completed from reference TRBV3-1 and TRBJ2-4, reads DTAVSQTPKYLVTQMGNDKSIKCEQNLGHDTMYWYKQDSKKFLKIMFSYNNKELIINETVPNRFSPKSPDKAHLNLHINSLELGDSAVYFCASSQDLINIQYFGAGTRLSVL.